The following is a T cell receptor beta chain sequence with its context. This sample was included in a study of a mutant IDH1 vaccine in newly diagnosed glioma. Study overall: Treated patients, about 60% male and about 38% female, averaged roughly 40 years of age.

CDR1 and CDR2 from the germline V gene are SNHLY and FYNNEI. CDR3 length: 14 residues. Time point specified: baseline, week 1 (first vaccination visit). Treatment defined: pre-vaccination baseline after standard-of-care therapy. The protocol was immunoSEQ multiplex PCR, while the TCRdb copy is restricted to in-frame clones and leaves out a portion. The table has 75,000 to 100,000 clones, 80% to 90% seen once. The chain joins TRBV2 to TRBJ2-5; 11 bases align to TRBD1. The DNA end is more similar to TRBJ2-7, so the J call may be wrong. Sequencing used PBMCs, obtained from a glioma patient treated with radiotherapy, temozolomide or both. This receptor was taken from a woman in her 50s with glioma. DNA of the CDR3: TGTGCCAGCAGCGAGGACAGGGGGCGGTACGAGCAGTACTTC. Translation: CASSEDRGRYEQYF.